The clone carrying this T cell receptor beta chain was recorded only once. These data belong to a study of PD-L1 blockade in urothelial cancer. V was pared by 6 bases and J by 4 bases, with 9 bases of the junction left unmatched. The CDR3 spans 15 residues. Germline V gives CDR1 LNHDA, CDR2 SQIVND (reference sequence). Repertoires were generated with immunoSEQ multiplex PCR, while TCRdb's copy carries only in-frame clones and drops some. The sample contains 50,000 to 60,000 clones, 86% of which appear only once. This TCR came from a man aged 50-60 years with urothelial cancer. V usage is TRBV19 and J usage is TRBJ2-5; 9 bases fit TRBD1. Sequenced material: PBMCs, taken around atezolizumab (anti-PD-L1) treatment. CDR3 nucleotides: TGTGCCAGTAGCAAGACAGGGGGGTCGGTAGAGACCCAGTACTTC. This gives the protein CASSKTGGSVETQYF.